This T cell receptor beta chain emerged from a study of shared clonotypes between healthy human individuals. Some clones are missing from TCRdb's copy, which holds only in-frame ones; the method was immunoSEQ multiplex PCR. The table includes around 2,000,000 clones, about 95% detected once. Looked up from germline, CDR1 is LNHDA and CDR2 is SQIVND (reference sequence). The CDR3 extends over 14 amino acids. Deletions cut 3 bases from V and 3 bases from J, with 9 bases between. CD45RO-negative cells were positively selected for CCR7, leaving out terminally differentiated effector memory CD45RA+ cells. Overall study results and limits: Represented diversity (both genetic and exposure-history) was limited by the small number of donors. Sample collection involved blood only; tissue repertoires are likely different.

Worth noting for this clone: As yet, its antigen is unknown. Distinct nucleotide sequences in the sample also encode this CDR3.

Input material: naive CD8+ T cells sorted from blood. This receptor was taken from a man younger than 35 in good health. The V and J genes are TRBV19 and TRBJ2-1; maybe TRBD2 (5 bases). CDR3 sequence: CASSIGEGYNEQFF. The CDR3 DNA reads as TGTGCCAGTAGTATCGGTGAGGGCTACAATGAGCAGTTCTTC.